This T cell receptor beta chain was identified in a study of somatic mutations in cytotoxic T cells in rheumatoid arthritis. Across the whole study: Selected T-cell populations stained with V beta antibodies were isolated by flow sorting to nearly 100% purity; these included V beta1+ cells subjected to TCRB sequencing.

Germline V gene lookup returns CDR1 LNHDA and CDR2 SQIVND (reference sequence). This CDR3 region has 13 residues. V dropped 1 base and J dropped 6 bases, with 6 bases sitting between them. Repertoires were generated with immunoSEQ multiplex PCR, while TCRdb's copy carries only in-frame clones and drops some. Of about 10,000 clones in the sample, 80% are singletons; the top ten hold about an eighth. What was sequenced was CD8+ T cells sorted from blood. The sequence was obtained from an adult with rheumatoid arthritis. The V call is TRBV19, the J call TRBJ2-2; unclear D gene. This chain's CDR3 is CASSIVTAGELFF. The CDR3 DNA reads as TGTGCCAGTAGTATAGTTACGGCCGGGGAGCTGTTTTTT.